This T cell receptor beta chain was documented in a study of cytomegalovirus exposure and HLA in healthy donors. For the study at large: The roughly 110 validation repertoires matched the approximately 700 first-cohort repertoires in platform, a later analysis reported.

Broader study findings: Reports credit the classifier with highly specific, highly sensitive diagnosis of cytomegalovirus status. CMV antigen specificity of a few CMV-associated chains was confirmed in vitro. Cytomegalovirus-associated status was assigned to 150 to 200 TCR beta chains.

Produced via immunoSEQ multiplex PCR; TCRdb's table is partial and in-frame only. The repertoire consists of under 100,000 clones, with 85% to 95% occurring once and the leading ten covering around 0.69%. This clone appeared once. Its antigen is as yet unknown. Germline CDR1 LNHDA, CDR2 SQIVND (reference sequence). CDR3 length: 12 amino acids. With V trimmed by 5 bases and J by 3 bases, 1 base remained unmatched. Sequencing used PBMCs. This receptor was taken from a woman between 18 and 30 years old in good health and CMV-seronegative. The chain couples TRBV19 to TRBJ2-7; TRBD2 matches at 7 bases. DNA for the CDR3: TGTGCCAGTAGTGCGGGGGTCTACGAGCAGTACTTC. Protein product: CASSAGVYEQYF. The variable domain in full, completed from reference TRBV19 and TRBJ2-7, reads DGGITQSPKYLFRKEGQNVTLSCEQNLNHDAMYWYRQDPGQGLRLIYYSQIVNDFQKGDIAEGYSVSREKKESFPLTVTSAQKNPTAFYLCASSAGVYEQYFGPGTRLTVT.